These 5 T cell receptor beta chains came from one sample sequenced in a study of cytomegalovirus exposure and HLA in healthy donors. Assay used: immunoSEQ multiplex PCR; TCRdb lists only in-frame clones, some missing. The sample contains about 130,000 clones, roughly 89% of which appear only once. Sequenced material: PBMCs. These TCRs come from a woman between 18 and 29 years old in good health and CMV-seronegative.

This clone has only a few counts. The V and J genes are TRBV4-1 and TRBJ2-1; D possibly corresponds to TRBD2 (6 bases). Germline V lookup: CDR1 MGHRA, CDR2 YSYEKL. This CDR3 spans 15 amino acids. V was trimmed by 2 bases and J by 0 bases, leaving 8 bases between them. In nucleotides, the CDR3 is TGCGCCAGCAGCCAATCTAGCGCCTCCTACAATGAGCAGTTCTTC. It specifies CASSQSSASYNEQFF.

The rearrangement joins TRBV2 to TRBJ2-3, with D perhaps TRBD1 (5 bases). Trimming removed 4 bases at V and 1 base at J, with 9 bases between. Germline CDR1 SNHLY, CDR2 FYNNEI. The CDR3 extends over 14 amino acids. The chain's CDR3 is CASSGRARTDTQYF. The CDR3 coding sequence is TGTGCCAGCAGTGGCAGGGCTCGCACAGATACGCAGTATTTT. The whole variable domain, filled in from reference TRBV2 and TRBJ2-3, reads EPEVTQTPSHQVTQMGQEVILRCVPISNHLYFYWYRQILGQKVEFLVSFYNNEISEKSEIFDDQFSVERPDGSNFTLKIRSTKLEDSAMYFCASSGRARTDTQYFGPGTRLTVL.

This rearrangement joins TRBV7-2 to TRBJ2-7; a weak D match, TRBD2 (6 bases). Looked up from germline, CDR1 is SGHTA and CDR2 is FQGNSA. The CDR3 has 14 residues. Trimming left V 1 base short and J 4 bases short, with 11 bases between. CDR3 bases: TGTGCCAGCAGCTTAGGTGGGGGACTTTACGAGCAGTACTTC. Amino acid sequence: CASSLGGGLYEQYF.

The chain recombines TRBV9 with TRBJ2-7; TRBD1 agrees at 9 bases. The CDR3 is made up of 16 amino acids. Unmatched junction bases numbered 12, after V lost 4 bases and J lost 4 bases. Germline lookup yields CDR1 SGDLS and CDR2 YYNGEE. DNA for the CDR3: TGTGCCAGCAGCCCTACCGACAGGGGGAGCGGGTACGAGCAGTACTTC. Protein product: CASSPTDRGSGYEQYF.

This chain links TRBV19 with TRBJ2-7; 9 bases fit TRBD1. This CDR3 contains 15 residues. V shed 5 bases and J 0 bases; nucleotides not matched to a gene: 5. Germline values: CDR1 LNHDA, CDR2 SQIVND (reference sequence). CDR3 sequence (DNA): TGTGCCAGTAGTTTAGGACAGGGGTTCTCCTACGAGCAGTACTTC. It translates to CASSLGQGFSYEQYF. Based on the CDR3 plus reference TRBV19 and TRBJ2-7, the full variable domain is DGGITQSPKYLFRKEGQNVTLSCEQNLNHDAMYWYRQDPGQGLRLIYYSQIVNDFQKGDIAEGYSVSREKKESFPLTVTSAQKNPTAFYLCASSLGQGFSYEQYFGPGTRLTVT.